The 27 T cell receptor beta chains listed next were all sequenced from one sample in a study of T-cell reconstitution after alpha-beta-depleted transplantation in children. Unique molecular identifiers were incorporated into the prepared TCRbeta library. TCRdb re-called the PCR reads with MiXCR, one entry per CDR3 protein. The profile covers fewer than 750,000 distinct CDR3 sequences, with 23% appearing a single time and roughly 13% taken by the ten largest. Here the sequenced sample was PBMCs, mostly from graft donor cells, taken 360 days after TCRalphabeta/CD19-depleted stem cell transplant. These receptors originate from a boy under two years old who had a stem cell transplant for acute myeloid leukemia, so the T cells may come from the graft donor.

The chain combines TRBV24-1 with TRBJ2-3; a weak D match, TRBD2 (5 bases). Germline V gene lookup returns CDR1 KGHDR and CDR2 SFDVKD. Trimming pared 0 bases from V and 6 bases from J, leaving 12 bases between. The CDR3 is 15 amino acids. CDR3 nucleotides: TGTGCCACCAGTGATTTGCGTCGGGATCTCGATACGCAGTATTTT. Its protein is CATSDLRRDLDTQYF.

The chain carries TRBV3-1 and TRBJ2-1; 10 positions match TRBD2. Germline CDR1 LGHDT, CDR2 YNNKEL (reference sequence). This CDR3 contains 16 residues. Trimming took 2 bases from V and 3 from J; bases not matched to a gene: 4. CDR3 in amino acids: CASSQYTSGDYNEQFF. CDR3 coding DNA: TGTGCCAGCAGCCAATATACTAGCGGGGACTACAATGAGCAGTTCTTC.

In this sample, this clonotype turned up a few times. V usage is TRBV5-1 and J usage is TRBJ2-1, with 7 nucleotides matching TRBD1. After removal of 6 bases from V and 4 bases from J, the junction contained 10 bases not matched to a gene. CDR3 length equals 15 residues. Germline CDR1 and CDR2: SGHRS and YFSETQ. The CDR3 nucleotides are TGCGCCAGCACCGGTGGGGACAGTAAATACAATGAGCAGTTCTTC. Amino acid sequence: CASTGGDSKYNEQFF. Filled out from reference TRBV5-1 and TRBJ2-1, the complete variable domain reads KAGVTQTPRYLIKTRGQQVTLSCSPISGHRSVSWYQQTPGQGLQFLFEYFSETQRNKGNFPGRFSGRQFSNSRSEMNVSTLELGDSALYLCASTGGDSKYNEQFFGPGTRLTVL.

This clonotype was detected ten times or more. This chain uses TRBV6-5 with TRBJ2-1, with D unresolved. V dropped 5 bases and J dropped 9 bases, with 11 bases sitting between them. The germline V gene encodes CDR1 MNHEY and CDR2 SVGAGI. The CDR3 covers 12 residues. CDR3 in DNA: TGTGCCAGCAGTCCCTCAGGCACTGAGCAGTTCTTC. Protein product: CASSPSGTEQFF.

This clonotype was seen ten or more times. This rearrangement joins TRBV5-1 to TRBJ2-2, with 10 bases aligning to TRBD2. In germline, CDR1 is SGHRS, CDR2 YFSETQ. This CDR3 is 16 amino acids long. J was trimmed by 0 bases and V by 7 bases; bases with no gene match: 6. The CDR3 spells CASSSGRTANTGELFF. The CDR3 coding sequence is TGCGCCAGCTCTAGCGGGAGAACCGCGAACACCGGGGAGCTGTTTTTT.

Many counts were recorded for this clonotype. V usage is TRBV10-3 and J usage is TRBJ2-5; 9 nucleotides line up with TRBD2. This CDR3 contains 18 residues. V shed 0 bases, J shed 5 bases, and the junction held 13 bases outside the gene matches. Per germline, CDR1 ENHRY and CDR2 SYGVKD. In nucleotides, the CDR3 is TGTGCCATCAGTGAGTCTGGAGTAGTGGGAACTAGCGGGGAGACCCAGTACTTC. It specifies CAISESGVVGTSGETQYF.

For this clonotype: One junction end disagrees with the germline gene, perhaps due to a read error. The CDR3 here is CASSRDSNNSPLHF. CDR3 nucleotides: TGTGCCAGCAGCAGGGACTCCAATAATTCACCCCTCCACTTT. V gene TRBV12-3 or TRBV12-4 combines with J gene TRBJ1-6, with TRBD1 as a possible D gene (5 bases). The CDR3 length is 14 residues.

V is TRBV7-3 and J is TRBJ2-6; D perhaps matches TRBD1 (6 bases). Trimming shortened V by 5 bases and J by 0 bases, and 14 bases separated the two germline ends. The CDR3 extends over 17 amino acids. CDR1 SGHTA and CDR2 FQGTGA come from the germline V gene. CDR3 coding DNA: TGTGCCAGCAGCCGACAGGCCTATGTCTCTGGGGCCAACGTCCTGACTTTC. Its translation: CASSRQAYVSGANVLTF.

CDR3 nucleotide sequence: TGCAGCATCCACAGGTCCCTTAACACTGAAGCTTTCTTT. Residues: CSIHRSLNTEAFF. This sequence joins TRBV29-1 and TRBJ1-1; TRBD1 might be the D (5 bases). This CDR3 comprises 13 residues. Per germline, CDR1 SQVTM and CDR2 ANQGSEA. The V end lost 8 bases, the J end lost 2 bases, and 15 bases lay between the germline ends.

This clonotype was detected ten times or more. The J gene is TRBJ2-6, the V gene TRBV21-1. TRBV21-1 is termed a pseudogene. The CDR3 length is 16 residues. Here the CDR3 DNA reads TGTGCCAGCAGCGGTCGCATGATCTCTGGGGCCAACGTCCTGACTTTC. Translated: CASSGRMISGANVLTF.

This clonotype showed up many times. V gene TRBV15 combines with J gene TRBJ2-3, with D possibly TRBD2 on 6 matching bases. Germline V CDR1 and CDR2: LNHNV, YYDKDF (reference sequence). The CDR3 spans 16 residues. The V end was cut by 5 bases, the J end by 1 base, with 16 bases between. The CDR3 is CATSGGTLLRTDTQYF. DNA of the CDR3: TGTGCCACCAGCGGGGGGACCCTCCTCCGCACAGATACGCAGTATTTT.

The gene calls are TRBV10-1 and TRBJ1-4; D is ambiguous. Germline CDR1 and CDR2: WNHNN and SYGVQD (reference sequence). Trimming took 3 bases from V and 0 from J, leaving 5 bases between them. CDR3 length equals 14 residues. CDR3 region: CASSDGATNEKLFF. The CDR3 DNA sequence: TGCGCCAGCAGTGACGGGGCAACTAATGAAAAACTGTTTTTT.

This chain links TRBV6-1 with TRBJ2-1; 8 bases match TRBD2. Unmatched junction bases numbered 21, after V lost 7 bases and J lost 10 bases. Per germline, CDR1 MNHNS and CDR2 SASEGT. This CDR3 contains 17 residues. The CDR3 region is CASKRKPGLVAQWEQFF. CDR3 DNA sequence: TGTGCCAGCAAGAGAAAGCCGGGACTAGTAGCCCAATGGGAGCAGTTCTTC.

Worth noting for this clonotype: A much larger clone differs from this one at a single base, so this may be a read error. This sequence joins TRBV12-3 or TRBV12-4 and TRBJ1-1; D unresolved. Trimming stripped 8 bases from V and 3 bases from J, with 13 bases between. CDR3 length equals 13 residues. This CDR3 is CASLRHSYTEAFF. The CDR3 nucleotides read TGTGCCAGCTTGCGGCACAGCTACACTGAAGCTTTCTTT.

V usage is TRBV9 and J usage is TRBJ2-2; TRBD1 agrees at 11 bases. The CDR3 length is 15 residues. V shed 0 bases and J 6 bases; nucleotides not matched to a gene: 1. Germline V lookup: CDR1 SGDLS, CDR2 YYNGEE. CDR3 coding DNA: TGTGCCAGCAGCGTAGGGGGACAGGGGGCCGGGGAGCTGTTTTTT. This encodes CASSVGGQGAGELFF.

The genes are TRBV12-3 or TRBV12-4 and TRBJ2-3, with 10 bases aligning to TRBD2. The CDR3 runs 15 residues. The V and J ends lost 3 bases and 6 bases, in that order; junction bases with no gene match: 6. CDR3 region: CASSFASGGADTQYF. Here the CDR3 DNA reads TGTGCCAGCAGTTTCGCGAGCGGGGGGGCGGATACGCAGTATTTT.

This clonotype was seen a handful of times. The V gene is TRBV5-1, the J gene TRBJ2-3; 8 bases agree with TRBD2. V trimming: 9 bases; J trimming: 6 bases; junction bases outside the gene matches: 12. This CDR3 contains 14 residues. Germline CDR1 and CDR2: SGHRS and YFSETQ. This CDR3 reads CATSLGGGLDTQYF. DNA for the CDR3: TGCGCCACCTCCCTCGGCGGGGGGCTGGATACGCAGTATTTT.

The CDR3 is CSAITGGTEAFF. For the CDR3, the DNA is TGCAGTGCTATAACAGGGGGGACTGAAGCTTTCTTT. The chain joins TRBV20-1 to TRBJ1-1, with 8 bases aligning to TRBD1. CDR1 is DFQATT, CDR2 SNEGSKA, per germline (reference sequence). CDR3 length: 12 amino acids. J gave up 5 bases and V 4 bases, and 3 bases lay outside the gene matches.

This clonotype was picked up a small number of times. The rearrangement joins TRBV5-1 to TRBJ2-3; 9 bases map to TRBD1. The CDR3 consists of 16 residues. V dropped 4 bases and J dropped 0; count of bases not matched to a gene: 6. Germline values: CDR1 SGHRS, CDR2 YFSETQ. The CDR3 nucleotides are TGCGCCAGCAGCGAGGGACAGGGTTTGAGCACAGATACGCAGTATTTT. Encoded protein: CASSEGQGLSTDTQYF.

This clonotype has at least ten counts. The rearrangement joins TRBV11-3 to TRBJ1-1, with TRBD1 as a possible D gene (5 bases). CDR3 length: 14 residues. V lost 2 bases and J 1 base, leaving 8 bases between the germline ends. CDR1 and CDR2 from the germline V gene are SGHNT and YENEEA. The CDR3 bases are TGTGCCAGCAGCTTACAGGGAGAGAACACTGAAGCTTTCTTT. This encodes CASSLQGENTEAFF.

This clonotype has only a few counts. The J gene is TRBJ1-5, the V gene TRBV20-1; no firm D call. Trimming took 3 bases from V and 7 from J, leaving 13 bases between them. The CDR3 is 13 amino acids. Germline CDR1 is DFQATT and CDR2 is SNEGSKA (reference sequence). In nucleotides, the CDR3 is TGCAGTGCTAGTTCCTTCGCCGGGCAGCCCCAGCATTTT. Encoded protein: CSASSFAGQPQHF.

This clonotype was seen at least ten times. The CDR3 region is CASSLASPSTGGNSPLHF. The CDR3 region has the DNA TGTGCCAGCAGCTTAGCTTCCCCCTCGACAGGAGGGAATTCACCCCTCCACTTT. This sequence joins TRBV7-2 and TRBJ1-6; D possibly corresponds to TRBD1 (6 bases). This CDR3 is built from 18 residues. Germline V gene sequence: CDR1 SGHTA, CDR2 FQGNSA. V was pared by 0 bases and J by 7 bases, with 19 bases between.

Only a few counts were recorded for this clonotype. This chain joins TRBV27 and TRBJ2-1; TRBD2 matches 11 bases. This CDR3 has 15 amino acids. J lost 9 bases, V lost 6 bases, and 10 bases had no gene match. Germline values: CDR1 MNHEY, CDR2 SMNVEV (reference sequence). CDR3 amino acids: CASRTYSGGAFEQFF. CDR3 DNA sequence: TGTGCCAGCAGGACTTATAGCGGGGGGGCCTTTGAGCAGTTCTTC.

This clonotype occurred many times. V usage is TRBV7-3 and J usage is TRBJ2-3; weak D call: TRBD1 (5 bases). Germline CDR1 and CDR2: SGHTA and FQGTGA. The CDR3 covers 12 residues. Between the trimmed V and J ends, which lost 5 bases and 5 bases, there was a span of 8 bases. The CDR3 coding sequence is TGTGCCAGCAGCCTGCAGGGAGATACGCAGTATTTT. As protein: CASSLQGDTQYF.

The V call is TRBV7-2, the J call TRBJ2-3; 8 positions match TRBD1. Looked up from germline, CDR1 is SGHTA and CDR2 is FQGNSA. The junction had 7 bases not matched to a gene; V was cut back by 5 bases and J by 3 bases. This CDR3 spans 15 amino acids. In DNA form, the CDR3 reads TGTGCCAGCAGCCAAGACAGGGGTAGGACAGATACGCAGTATTTT. This encodes CASSQDRGRTDTQYF.

This clonotype has at least ten counts. The chain links TRBV12-3 or TRBV12-4 to TRBJ2-7; TRBD1 matches 12 bases. V dropped 2 bases and J dropped 3; count of bases not matched to a gene: 8. The CDR3 contains 17 residues. CDR3 in amino acids: CASSLIPGTGGYYEQYF. In nucleotides, the CDR3 is TGTGCCAGCAGTTTAATCCCTGGGACAGGGGGCTACTACGAGCAGTACTTC.

The chain employs TRBV12-3 or TRBV12-4 and TRBJ1-6; 10 nucleotides line up with TRBD1. CDR3 length: 15 amino acids. V gave up 6 bases and J gave up 6 bases; unmatched junction bases: 5. The CDR3 loop is CASSSGTGANSPLHF. The CDR3 nucleotides read TGTGCCAGCAGCTCCGGGACAGGGGCTAATTCACCCCTCCACTTT.